This entry features one T cell receptor beta chain sequence. Antigen specificity is unknown. Using a J-beta primer mix together with a sample-barcoded 5' primer, a second PCR was run for about 6 to 11 cycles. A single record per CDR3 protein comes from TCRdb applying MiXCR to the 5' RACE reads. This table holds hundreds of thousands of distinct CDR3 sequences, roughly three fifths found once. These data belong to a study of blood T cells in healthy people across ages. Study findings and constraints: Age advanced and TCR beta diversity per million T cells fell, roughly linearly.

The CDR3 spans 13 residues. The V end lost 10 bases, the J end lost 2 bases, and 13 bases lay between the germline ends. CDR1 KGHDR and CDR2 SFDVKD come from the germline V gene. This receptor was taken from a man aged 40-49 years in good health. This chain uses TRBV24-1 with TRBJ2-5; D is unresolved. Source material: blood. This CDR3 is CATTDGPQETQYF. The DNA of the CDR3 is TGTGCCACAACTGACGGGCCTCAAGAGACCCAGTACTTC.